The clone carrying this T cell receptor (beta chain) has only a few counts. Its antigen remains unknown. The sample comes from a study of vaccination and CD4 T cells after COVID-19. Treatment noted: roughly 10-day PBMC culture with coronavirus spike peptide pools or control peptides (ViraFEST assay). ViraFEST sequenced TCRs after peptide-pool expansion of antigen-specific T cells. The Oncomine TCR Beta short-read assay was applied to DNA of cultured CD4+ T cells. One entry per CDR3 protein, called by TCRdb with MiXCR from the PCR reads. The profile shows 15,000 to 20,000 distinct CDR3 sequences, roughly 64% of them singletons. The sample was CD4+ T cells from blood, cultured in vitro. This TCR came from a human donor who had recovered from COVID-19.

CDR3 sequence reads: CATSGGGAGTQYF. The CDR3 bases are TGTGCCACTTCAGGAGGGGGCGCGGGGACCCAGTACTTC. The chain employs TRBV24-1 and TRBJ2-5; tentative D call: TRBD1 (7 bases). Trimming took off 10 bases at V and 7 bases at J, with 18 bases between the two ends. The length of the CDR3 is 13 residues. From germline, CDR1 is KGHDR and CDR2 SFDVKD.